These 15 T cell receptor beta chains came from one sample sequenced in a study of blood T cells in healthy people across ages. Together with a sample-barcoded 5' primer, a J-beta primer mix was included in a second PCR lasting roughly 6 to 12 cycles. TCRdb fed the 5' RACE reads into MiXCR, producing one record per CDR3 protein. The data contain about 640,000 distinct CDR3 sequences, under 65% of them singletons. The sequenced sample consisted of blood. The receptors come from a man in his fifties or sixties in good health.

This clonotype turned up a few times. Here the CDR3 DNA reads TGTGCCAGCAGTAGACTAGCCGATCTGGGTGAAAAACTGTTTTTT. Translated, it gives CASSRLADLGEKLFF. The rearrangement joins TRBV7-9 to TRBJ1-4; D unclear. V was clipped by 6 bases and J by 7 bases, with 18 bases between them. The CDR3 is made up of 15 amino acids. Germline V gene data show CDR1 as SEHNR and CDR2 as FQNEAQ (reference sequence).

This clonotype was detected a few times. The V call is TRBV29-1, the J call TRBJ1-2, with D possibly being TRBD1 (6 bases). This CDR3 region has 13 residues. Looked up from germline, CDR1 is SQVTM and CDR2 is ANQGSEA. The CDR3 DNA follows: TGCACGGAAGGGACACCACGTTTGAATGGCTACACCTTC. Translated, it gives CTEGTPRLNGYTF.

This clonotype appeared a few times. The genes are TRBV12-3 or TRBV12-4 and TRBJ2-4; maybe TRBD1 (6 bases). The V end lost 5 bases, the J end lost 13 bases, and 18 bases lay between the germline ends. This CDR3 region has 13 residues. CDR3 nucleotide sequence: TGTGCCAGCAGTCTACGGAGACAGGATGAGCAGTACTTC. It encodes CASSLRRQDEQYF.

The chain recombines TRBV11-2 with TRBJ2-3; 10 nucleotides align to TRBD2. Per germline, CDR1 SGHAT and CDR2 FQNNGV. CDR3 size: 17 residues. V shed 1 base and J 5 bases; nucleotides not matched to a gene: 9. The CDR3 DNA follows: TGTGCCAGCAGCTTAGGAAGCGGGGGGGGCTTTGGAGATACGCAGTATTTT. The encoded protein is CASSLGSGGGFGDTQYF.

This clonotype was found a few times. The J gene is TRBJ2-1, the V gene TRBV5-1; 9 nucleotides line up with TRBD1. From germline, CDR1 is SGHRS and CDR2 YFSETQ. The CDR3 is 16 amino acids. Trimming cost V 4 bases and J 3 bases; bases outside gene matches: 8. The CDR3 DNA reads TGCGCCAGCAGCCCCCTTGGGACAGGGAGCTACAATGAGCAGTTCTTC. It encodes CASSPLGTGSYNEQFF.

This clonotype was picked up a small number of times. The CDR3 sequence: CSARSLAGGPGQETQYF. The CDR3 region has the DNA TGCAGTGCTAGATCCCTAGCGGGGGGGCCGGGCCAAGAGACCCAGTACTTC. This rearrangement joins TRBV20-1 to TRBJ2-5, with 12 bases aligning to TRBD2. The CDR3 contains 17 residues. The V segment lost 2 bases and the J segment 1 base; nucleotides outside the gene matches: 8. CDR1 is DFQATT, CDR2 SNEGSKA, per germline (reference sequence).

The V call is TRBV27, the J call TRBJ2-6; the match to TRBD1 covers 7 bases. The junction had 11 bases not matched to a gene; V was cut back by 5 bases and J by 4 bases. This CDR3 has 17 residues. CDR1 and CDR2 (germline): MNHEY, SMNVEV (reference sequence). CDR3 bases: TGTGCCAGCAGTCCTAGGACAGGCCCCTGGGGGGCCAACGTCCTGACTTTC. Protein: CASSPRTGPWGANVLTF.

The CDR3 loop reads CASSSSRALNEQFF. The CDR3 DNA follows: TGTGCCAGCAGCTCCTCCCGGGCCTTAAATGAGCAGTTCTTC. The chain has TRBV7-6 and TRBJ2-1; D remains ambiguous. The V gene's germline CDR1 is SGHVS and CDR2 FNYEAQ. V lost 4 bases and J lost 7, with 14 bases in between. CDR3 length equals 14 residues.

The CDR3 reads CASSVKGPPSNQPQHF. In DNA, the CDR3 is TGTGCCAGCAGCGTAAAGGGGCCTCCTTCTAATCAGCCCCAGCATTTT. The rearrangement joins TRBV9 to TRBJ1-5; perhaps TRBD1 as D (5 bases). V lost 1 base and J lost 4, with 15 bases in between. Germline loops: CDR1 SGDLS, CDR2 YYNGEE. The CDR3 is 16 amino acids.

This clonotype was seen a single time. The genes are TRBV21-1 and TRBJ2-7; the DNA was not compared with TRBD1, the D call given in the table. TRBV21-1 counts as a pseudogene. This CDR3 is built from 16 residues. The CDR3 here is CASSKVRTGGSHEQYF. CDR3 DNA sequence: TGTGCCAGCAGCAAAGTAAGGACAGGGGGCTCCCACGAGCAGTACTTC.

The V call is TRBV4-2, the J call TRBJ2-1; 7 nucleotides agree with TRBD2. CDR1 and CDR2 from the germline V gene are LGHNA and YNFKEQ. V gave up 0 bases and J gave up 2 bases; unmatched junction bases: 1. The CDR3 totals 15 residues. CDR3 region: CASSQDRGAYNEQFF. The CDR3 region has the DNA TGTGCCAGCAGCCAAGACCGGGGGGCCTACAATGAGCAGTTCTTC.

A remark on this clonotype: With a much larger clone just one base away, this may be a read error. In nucleotides, the CDR3 is TGTGCCAGCAGCCCGGGGGGCTTGCCCATCGGGCAGTATTTT. This translates into CASSPGGLPIGQYF. V and J are TRBV12-3 or TRBV12-4 and TRBJ2-3, with D maybe TRBD2 (7 bases). Between the trimmed V and J ends, which lost 6 bases and 11 bases, there was a span of 21 bases. The CDR3 contains 14 residues.

This clonotype was seen many times. The chain couples TRBV7-8 to TRBJ2-1, with TRBD1 matching over 8 bases. V gave up 4 bases and J gave up 3 bases; unmatched junction bases: 5. CDR3 size: 15 residues. Looked up from germline, CDR1 is SGHVS and CDR2 is FQNEAQ. CDR3 loop: CASSSDRGVYNEQFF. In DNA form, the CDR3 reads TGTGCCAGCAGCTCAGACAGGGGTGTCTACAATGAGCAGTTCTTC.

The chain uses TRBV28 and TRBJ2-1; tentative D call: TRBD2 (6 bases). This CDR3 has 13 residues. Per the germline V gene, CDR1 is MDHEN and CDR2 is SYDVKM. Trimming took off 5 bases at V and 12 bases at J, with 17 bases between the two ends. The CDR3 reads CASSTGGRRVQFF. Written as DNA, the CDR3 is TGTGCCAGCAGTACCGGAGGGCGCAGGGTGCAGTTCTTC. Based on the CDR3 plus reference TRBV28 and TRBJ2-1, the full variable domain is DVKVTQSSRYLVKRTGEKVFLECVQDMDHENMFWYRQDPGLGLRLIYFSYDVKMKEKGDIPEGYSVSREKKERFSLILESASTNQTSMYLCASSTGGRRVQFFGPGTRLTVL.

V is TRBV27 and J is TRBJ2-1; possibly TRBD2 for D (6 bases). Germline loops: CDR1 MNHEY, CDR2 SMNVEV (reference sequence). The CDR3 is 14 amino acids. V was shortened by 4 bases and J by 9 bases, with 16 bases between the two germline ends. CDR3 nucleotides: TGTGCCAGCAGTTCCATAGCGGCAATGCGTGAGCAGTTCTTC. It encodes CASSSIAAMREQFF.